A selection of T cell receptor beta chains follows, all from one sample in a study of blood T cell repertoires in COVID-19. Some clones are missing from TCRdb's copy, which holds only in-frame ones; the method was immunoSEQ multiplex PCR. The repertoire holds around 92,000 clones, with approximately 85% as singletons. The material sequenced was peripheral blood. Every receptor here comes from a human donor in a cohort sampled during active COVID-19. Both conserved end residues are part of each CDR3. A D gene is named only where the DNA matches it firmly. Clone sizes are given selectively: once, few, many, or a class where the clone is expanded.

TRBV29-1	-	TRBJ1-1	-	CSVDYRGRNTEAFF	TGCAGCGTTGATTATCGAGGGAGGAACACTGAAGCTTTCTTT
TRBV12-3/TRBV12-4	-	TRBJ1-2	TRBD1	CASRAGQRRGYTF	TGTGCCAGCAGGGCGGGACAGCGGAGAGGCTACACCTTC
TRBV30	-	TRBJ2-5	-	CAWSEGGGPEETQYF	TGTGCCTGGAGTGAGGGAGGGGGTCCTGAAGAGACCCAGTACTTC
TRBV27	-	TRBJ2-2	-	CASSLRFRVDTGELFF	TGTGCCAGCAGTTTAAGGTTCAGGGTTGACACCGGGGAGCTGTTTTTT
TRBV5-1	-	TRBJ2-3	TRBD2	CASSQGERGVSDTQYF	TGCGCCAGCAGCCAGGGGGAGCGGGGGGTGTCAGATACGCAGTATTTT
TRBV4-3	-	TRBJ2-1	TRBD1	CASSQDHQGTGYYNEQFF	TGCGCCAGCAGCCAAGATCATCAGGGGACAGGTTACTACAATGAGCAGTTCTTC
TRBV3-1/TRBV3-2	-	TRBJ2-1	TRBD2	CASSQEIACGRAYNEQFF	TGTGCCAGCAGCCAAGAGATCGCATGCGGGAGGGCCTACAATGAGCAGTTCTTC
TRBV13	once	TRBJ2-3	TRBD2	CASSSGLGLAITDTQYF	TGTGCCAGCAGCTCTGGCCTGGGACTAGCAATCACAGATACGCAGTATTTT
TRBV7-9	-	TRBJ1-4	-	CASSYGGGEKLFF	TGTGCCAGCAGCTACGGTGGAGGGGAAAAACTGTTTTTT
TRBV28	-	TRBJ2-2	TRBD2	CASSPIGLAGGRRELFF	TGTGCCAGCAGTCCCATAGGACTAGCGGGAGGCCGAAGGGAGCTGTTTTTT
TRBV19	-	TRBJ2-5	TRBD1	CASSNQGALQETQYF	TGTGCCAGTAGCAACCAGGGGGCCCTTCAAGAGACCCAGTACTTC
TRBV9	-	TRBJ1-4	-	CASSEGLLGDEKLFF	TGTGCCAGCAGTGAGGGACTCCTTGGGGATGAAAAACTGTTTTTT
TRBV24-1	-	TRBJ2-3	-	CATSERVGPGTQYF	TGTGCCACCAGTGAGCGGGTGGGTCCAGGTACGCAGTATTTT
TRBV19	-	TRBJ1-2	-	CASSPRGRTNYGYTF	TGTGCCAGTAGTCCTCGAGGGCGGACTAACTATGGCTACACCTTC
TRBV29-1	once	TRBJ2-7	TRBD1	CSAGQGSIYEQYF	TGCAGCGCCGGACAGGGTTCAATCTACGAGCAGTACTTC
TRBV4-3	-	TRBJ1-1	-	CASSQQGFTYEAFF	TGCGCCAGCAGCCAACAGGGATTTACTTACGAAGCTTTCTTT
TRBV6-5	-	TRBJ1-3	TRBD1	CASRRQGPGNTIYF	TGTGCCAGCAGACGACAGGGACCTGGAAACACCATATATTTT
TRBV27	-	TRBJ2-1	TRBD2	CASSRTGWGLAGGRSYNEQFF	TGTGCCAGCAGTAGGACCGGGTGGGGACTAGCGGGAGGACGCTCCTACAATGAGCAGTTCTTC
TRBV18	-	TRBJ2-5	TRBD1	CASSPTGGQETQYF	TGTGCCAGCTCACCAACAGGGGGACAAGAGACCCAGTACTTC
TRBV5-5	-	TRBJ1-5	-	CASSLAGGGNQPQHF	TGTGCCAGCAGCTTGGCAGGAGGGGGCAATCAGCCCCAGCATTTT
TRBV21-1	-	TRBJ2-1	-	CASSKPTSGGRNEQFF	TGTGCCAGCAGCAAACCGACTAGCGGGGGCCGCAATGAGCAGTTCTTC
TRBV4-1	once	TRBJ1-2	-	CASSQGGSYGYTF	TGCGCCAGCAGCCAAGGTGGCTCCTATGGCTACACCTTC
TRBV5-1	-	TRBJ2-2	TRBD1	CASSLTGGKPFF	TGCGCCAGCAGCCTAACAGGGGGCAAGCCGTTTTTT
TRBV6-2/TRBV6-3	-	TRBJ1-5	TRBD1	CASSYARRTGEYGNQPQHF	TGTGCCAGCAGTTACGCGAGAAGGACAGGGGAGTATGGCAATCAGCCCCAGCATTTT
TRBV9	many	TRBJ2-3	TRBD2	CASSVTAGGSGTDTQYF	TGTGCCAGCAGCGTAACCGCGGGGGGGTCAGGCACAGATACGCAGTATTTT
TRBV6-5	-	TRBJ1-1	-	CASSYGRNTEAFF	TGTGCCAGCAGTTATGGCAGGAACACTGAAGCTTTCTTT
TRBV14	-	TRBJ2-7	TRBD2	CASSQGYSGTIVFYYEQYF	TGTGCCAGCAGCCAAGGATATAGCGGGACTATTGTTTTCTACTACGAGCAGTACTTC
TRBV5-1	-	TRBJ2-3	TRBD2	CASSVAGADTQYF	TGCGCCAGCAGCGTCGCGGGGGCAGATACGCAGTATTTT
TRBV7-9	-	TRBJ2-3	TRBD2	CASSRQKREGTDTQYF	TGTGCCAGCAGCCGCCAAAAGCGGGAGGGCACAGATACGCAGTATTTT
TRBV5-1	-	TRBJ2-1	-	CASSFNARGMDEQFF	TGCGCCAGCAGCTTCAACGCCAGGGGTATGGATGAGCAGTTCTTC
TRBV18	-	TRBJ1-2	-	CASSPENRAPNYGYTF	TGTGCCAGCTCACCAGAAAACAGGGCCCCTAACTATGGCTACACCTTC
TRBV29-1	-	TRBJ1-3	TRBD1	CSVGSGQSSGNTIYF	TGCAGCGTGGGTTCGGGACAGAGCTCTGGAAACACCATATATTTT
TRBV11-2	-	TRBJ2-7	-	CASSRTVYEQYF	TGTGCCAGCAGCAGAACAGTCTACGAGCAGTACTTC
TRBV11-2	-	TRBJ2-1	TRBD2	CASSRTSGKDEQFF	TGTGCCAGCAGCCGGACTAGCGGGAAAGATGAGCAGTTCTTC
TRBV15	-	TRBJ2-7	-	CATTDSSYEQYF	TGTGCCACCACCGACAGCAGCTACGAGCAGTACTTC
TRBV5-4	-	TRBJ1-1	-	CASSAKQDGTTEAFF	TGTGCCAGCAGCGCCAAACAGGACGGAACCACTGAAGCTTTCTTT
TRBV18	-	TRBJ2-5	TRBD2	CASSTSGRNQETQYF	TGTGCCAGCTCAACTAGCGGGAGAAACCAAGAGACCCAGTACTTC
TRBV5-5	-	TRBJ2-2	TRBD2	CASSSAGGYTGELFF	TGTGCCAGCAGCTCCGCGGGGGGGTACACCGGGGAGCTGTTTTTT
TRBV5-1	-	TRBJ2-3	TRBD1	CASSSSRDRGTTDTQYF	TGCGCCAGCAGCTCCTCAAGGGACAGGGGAACCACAGATACGCAGTATTTT